What follows are 15 T cell receptor beta chains derived from one specimen sequenced in a study of T-cell memory formation after mild COVID-19. TCRdb fed the 5' RACE reads into MiXCR, producing one record per CDR3 protein. Here the sample spans a few hundred thousand distinct CDR3 sequences, approximately 15% being singletons. The specimen sequenced was PBMCs or a T cell subset sorted from them (not recorded which). The receptor set was obtained from a man between 18 and 35 years old who had mild COVID-19 (a few samples of this study predate the infection). Cell type and time point are not known.

The sample holds many counts of this clonotype. This chain joins TRBV7-2 and TRBJ2-5; D is ambiguous. The CDR3 contains 13 residues. Germline V gives CDR1 SGHTA, CDR2 FQGNSA. V gave up 4 bases and J gave up 7 bases, with 13 bases separating them. This CDR3 is CASSSQGSGTQYF. Written as DNA, the CDR3 is TGTGCCAGCAGCTCCCAAGGTTCCGGGACCCAGTACTTC.

This clonotype was seen only a few times. The chain couples TRBV7-2 to TRBJ1-1; no firm D call. This CDR3 contains 15 residues. The germline V gene encodes CDR1 SGHTA and CDR2 FQGNSA. Trimming left V 5 bases short and J 0 bases short, with 13 bases between. CDR3 amino acids: CASSPMDYMNTEAFF. The DNA for the CDR3 is TGTGCCAGCAGCCCAATGGATTACATGAACACTGAAGCTTTCTTT.

The rearrangement links TRBV5-1 to TRBJ2-3; D is uncertain. Trimming cost V 0 bases and J 1 base, with 9 bases left between them. This CDR3 has 15 residues. Germline values: CDR1 SGHRS, CDR2 YFSETQ. In nucleotides, the CDR3 is TGCGCCAGCAGCTTGGACCCCTCGGGCACAGATACGCAGTATTTT. Protein: CASSLDPSGTDTQYF.

This clonotype was detected many times. This chain links TRBV10-3 with TRBJ1-5; D ambiguous. The V gene's germline CDR1 is ENHRY and CDR2 SYGVKD. This CDR3 is 14 amino acids long. V lost 10 bases and J lost 4, with 17 bases in between. CDR3 in DNA: TGTGCCACTACCTCCGGTACAGAGAATCAGCCCCAGCATTTT. Residues: CATTSGTENQPQHF.

In its sample, this clonotype was seen a few times. The chain couples TRBV4-1 to TRBJ2-3; D possibly corresponds to TRBD1 (5 bases). Germline CDR1 is MGHRA and CDR2 is YSYEKL. Between the trimmed V and J ends, which lost 4 bases and 2 bases, there was a span of 10 bases. CDR3 length: 14 amino acids. The CDR3 region is CASSPRQITDTQYF. In nucleotides, the CDR3 is TGCGCCAGCAGCCCGCGACAGATCACAGATACGCAGTATTTT.

The rearrangement joins TRBV12-3 or TRBV12-4 to TRBJ2-4; 8 bases match TRBD1. The CDR3 runs to 14 residues. The V gene end was trimmed by 6 bases and the J gene end by 7 bases; junction bases not matched to a gene: 8. Here the CDR3 reads CASSDGTGKNIQYF. CDR3 DNA: TGTGCCAGCAGCGACGGGACAGGAAAGAACATTCAGTACTTC.

This clonotype was counted only a few times. DNA of the CDR3: TGCAGCGTTGAAGATAACGTCGAGGGCGGTGGGCAGACCCAGTACTTC. Translating gives CSVEDNVEGGGQTQYF. This sequence joins TRBV29-1 and TRBJ2-5; weak D call: TRBD2 (5 bases). The CDR3 has 16 residues. V dropped 0 bases and J dropped 6 bases, with 20 bases sitting between them. Germline V gene data show CDR1 as SQVTM and CDR2 as ANQGSEA.

The chain carries TRBV5-1 and TRBJ2-4; 8 bases align to TRBD1. The CDR3 length is 17 residues. Per the germline V gene, CDR1 is SGHRS and CDR2 is YFSETQ. With 4 bases clipped from V and 3 bases from J, the junction kept 12 bases outside the gene matches. CDR3 sequence (DNA): TGCGCCAGCAGCCCGAGGACAGGGATCTTGGTCAAAAACATTCAGTACTTC. It is translated as CASSPRTGILVKNIQYF.

This clonotype was counted ten times or more. The V and J genes are TRBV5-1 and TRBJ2-2; D not certain. The CDR3 length is 12 residues. With 2 bases removed from V and 2 bases from J, the gap between germline ends came to 1 base. Germline lookup yields CDR1 SGHRS and CDR2 YFSETQ. The CDR3 spells CASSFNTGELFF. In DNA, the CDR3 is TGCGCCAGCAGCTTTAACACCGGGGAGCTGTTTTTT.

The chain carries TRBV30 and TRBJ2-2; the match to TRBD2 covers 10 bases. In germline, CDR1 is GTSNPN, CDR2 SVGIG (reference sequence). CDR3 size: 13 residues. The V gene end was trimmed by 2 bases and the J gene end by 8 bases; junction bases not matched to a gene: 2. For the CDR3, the DNA is TGTGCCTGGAGTAAACTAGCGGGGGGGGAGCTGTTTTTT. Translated, it gives CAWSKLAGGELFF.

This chain uses TRBV20-1 with TRBJ1-1; 9 bases are a match to TRBD1. Unmatched junction bases numbered 14, after V lost 4 bases and J lost 11 bases. From germline, CDR1 is DFQATT and CDR2 SNEGSKA (reference sequence). The CDR3 consists of 14 residues. The CDR3 region has the DNA TGCAGTGCTATCGGACAGGGGACTTCGGTTTCGGCTTTCTTT. Translation gives CSAIGQGTSVSAFF.

This clonotype was observed a few times. The rearrangement links TRBV10-3 to TRBJ1-1; D unresolved. V lost 4 bases to trimming and J lost 3 bases, with 18 bases between them. The germline gives CDR1 ENHRY, CDR2 SYGVKD. The CDR3 consists of 16 residues. CDR3 protein: CAISGSRSVRDTEAFF. The CDR3 nucleotides are TGTGCCATCAGTGGATCCAGGTCGGTTCGGGACACTGAAGCTTTCTTT.

This clonotype appeared a few times. CDR3 nucleotide sequence: TGTGCCAGCAGTTACGCAAACTCGGGCACTGAAGCTTTCTTT. It is translated as CASSYANSGTEAFF. The chain employs TRBV6-5 and TRBJ1-1; D not resolved. V lost 2 bases, J lost 4 bases, and 11 bases lay in between. This CDR3 spans 14 amino acids. Per germline, CDR1 MNHEY and CDR2 SVGAGI.

This clonotype was recorded a few times. Here the CDR3 DNA reads TGTGCCAGCAGCTATCGGAACGGCAGGGTTGAGCAGTTCTTC. Translation: CASSYRNGRVEQFF. The rearrangement uses TRBV12-3 or TRBV12-4 and TRBJ2-1, with D maybe TRBD1 (5 bases). The CDR3 consists of 14 residues. Trimming cost V 6 bases and J 9 bases, with 18 bases left between them.

The chain joins TRBV27 to TRBJ1-6; D is uncertain. Germline V CDR1 and CDR2: MNHEY, SMNVEV (reference sequence). V lost 2 bases and J 7 bases, leaving 18 bases between the germline ends. The CDR3 contains 17 residues. The CDR3 DNA is TGTGCCAGCAGTTTACCCCCCGTGGGCGACCCGAATTCACCCCTCCACTTT. This codes for CASSLPPVGDPNSPLHF.